The clone carrying this T cell receptor beta chain was counted ten times or more. The antigen remains undetermined. These data belong to a study of T-cell memory formation after mild COVID-19. At the level of the study: Clusters were largely donor specific. Study-wide results and caveats: CD4/CD8 balance held among clones contracting day 15 to 85, and later expanders leaned CD4+.

CDR1 is SGHTA and CDR2 is FQGTGA in the germline V gene. CDR3 length: 15 amino acids. Trimming at V came to 1 base and at J to 2 bases, leaving 5 bases not matched to a gene. TCRalpha and TCRbeta libraries used 5'RACE with constant-segment primers and UMIs. TCRdb re-called the 5' RACE reads with MiXCR, one entry per CDR3 protein. The top ten clones hold under 15% of a sample with almost 550,000 distinct CDR3 sequences, over 20% of them seen once. This clonotype was sampled from an adult woman who had mild COVID-19 (a few samples of this study predate the infection). Cell type and time point are not known. Sequencing was carried out using PBMCs or a T cell subset sorted from them (not recorded which). V gene TRBV7-3 combines with J gene TRBJ2-7; 7 bases line up with TRBD2. The CDR3 region has the DNA TGTGCCAGCAGCTTAAGGGCTAGCGGTGCCTACGAGCAGTACTTC. Protein: CASSLRASGAYEQYF.